One sample yielded the 24 T cell receptor beta chains listed below, sequenced in a study of blood T cells in healthy people across ages. A second PCR of about 6 to 12 cycles used a sample-barcoded 5' primer and a J-beta primer mix. Each CDR3 protein gets one entry after TCRdb re-called the 5' RACE reads with MiXCR. The table records roughly 720,000 distinct CDR3 sequences, roughly 50% of them present only once. The sample comprised blood. The receptors were sampled from an elderly man in good health.

The chain uses TRBV3-1 and TRBJ2-1; TRBD2 is a possible D gene (7 bases). Between the trimmed V and J ends, which lost 2 bases and 9 bases, there was a span of 11 bases. CDR1 is LGHDT and CDR2 is YNNKEL in the germline V gene (reference sequence). CDR3 length: 13 amino acids. The CDR3 region has the DNA TGTGCCAGCAGCCAATTTGGGGGGGCTGAGCAGTTCTTC. Its translation is CASSQFGGAEQFF.

This clonotype showed up just once. Mismatch with germline at one junction end may stem from a read error. The chain couples TRBV25-1 to TRBJ2-7, with 7 positions matching TRBD1. This CDR3 is built from 13 residues. Germline V gives CDR1 MGHDK, CDR2 SYGVNS. Written as DNA, the CDR3 is TGTGCCGGCAGTCCTGACAGGGCCTACGAGCAGTACTTC. Translated, it gives CAGSPDRAYEQYF.

The chain couples TRBV6-1 to TRBJ1-2; D not resolved. The V gene lost 7 bases and the J gene lost 6 bases, with 12 bases spanning the gap. Germline V lookup: CDR1 MNHNS, CDR2 SASEGT. This CDR3 is 12 amino acids long. CDR3 amino acids: CASTGSEDGYTF. CDR3 coding DNA: TGTGCCAGCACCGGGAGTGAGGATGGCTACACCTTC.

V usage is TRBV7-9 and J usage is TRBJ2-3; 9 bases match TRBD1. Germline trimming cut 2 bases from V and 4 bases from J; bases unmatched to any gene: 7. The CDR3 contains 16 residues. Germline CDR1 SEHNR, CDR2 FQNEAQ (reference sequence). CDR3 coding DNA: TGTGCCAGCAGCTTATTAGGGACAGGGCTCTCAGATACGCAGTATTTT. This gives the protein CASSLLGTGLSDTQYF.

The CDR3 bases are TGTGCCAGCAGTCCACAGGGCAATCAGCCCCAGCATTTT. It specifies CASSPQGNQPQHF. This rearrangement joins TRBV18 to TRBJ1-5; tentatively, D is TRBD1 (5 bases). The length of the CDR3 is 13 residues. The germline CDR1 and CDR2 sequences are KGHSH and LQKENI. V dropped 8 bases and J dropped 2 bases, with 10 bases sitting between them.

This clonotype was counted only a few times. J is TRBJ1-1 and V is TRBV12-3 or TRBV12-4; D unclear. The CDR3 is 12 amino acids. The V end lost 4 bases, the J end lost 6 bases, and 9 bases lay between the germline ends. CDR3 loop: CASSYGLPEAFF. DNA for the CDR3: TGTGCCAGCAGTTATGGGTTACCTGAAGCTTTCTTT.

The chain joins TRBV18 to TRBJ2-7, with D perhaps TRBD2 (5 bases). CDR3 length equals 14 residues. V gave up 8 bases and J gave up 5 bases, with 19 bases separating them. Germline V gene sequence: CDR1 KGHSH, CDR2 LQKENI. The CDR3 is CASEPGVDSHEQYF. The CDR3 DNA is TGTGCCAGCGAGCCCGGGGTGGATTCCCACGAGCAGTACTTC.

The chain employs TRBV5-5 and TRBJ2-1; 7 bases fit TRBD2. CDR3 length: 16 amino acids. Losses at the gene ends were 4 bases for V and 5 bases for J; bases not matched to a gene: 12. The germline V gene has CDR1 SGHKS and CDR2 YYEKEE (reference sequence). The CDR3 DNA reads TGTGCCAGCAGCCGCCCCGGGACTACCGGGAACAATGAGCAGTTCTTC. This translates into CASSRPGTTGNNEQFF.

V is TRBV5-6 and J is TRBJ2-3; D possibly corresponds to TRBD2 (5 bases). Germline lookup yields CDR1 SGHDT and CDR2 YYEEEE. V gave up 0 bases and J gave up 6 bases, with 14 bases separating them. This CDR3 contains 15 residues. CDR3 sequence: CASSLVAGGWDTQYF. CDR3 DNA: TGTGCCAGCAGCTTGGTGGCAGGAGGTTGGGATACGCAGTATTTT.

The chain is built from TRBV25-1 and TRBJ2-4; TRBD1 matches 9 bases. Germline V gene sequence: CDR1 MGHDK, CDR2 SYGVNS. The CDR3 length is 15 residues. V shed 10 bases, J shed 1 base, and the junction held 8 bases outside the gene matches. The CDR3, as DNA: TGTGCCACGCAAAGACAGGGGGATGCCAAAAACATTCAGTACTTC. Amino acid sequence: CATQRQGDAKNIQYF.

Written as DNA, the CDR3 is TGCAGTGCTTCCCGGGGGGGCCTTTACAATGAGCAGTTCTTC. Its translation is CSASRGGLYNEQFF. The rearrangement links TRBV20-1 to TRBJ2-1, with 8 bases aligning to TRBD2. The germline V gene has CDR1 DFQATT and CDR2 SNEGSKA (reference sequence). J gave up 4 bases and V 5 bases, and 7 bases lay outside the gene matches. CDR3 length: 14 amino acids.

V is TRBV28 and J is TRBJ1-2; D is unclear. The CDR3 is 12 amino acids. The V end lost 5 bases, the J end lost 2 bases, and 6 bases lay between the germline ends. Germline values: CDR1 MDHEN, CDR2 SYDVKM. The chain's CDR3 is CASSQKNYGYTF. DNA for the CDR3: TGTGCCAGCAGTCAGAAGAACTATGGCTACACCTTC.

V and J are TRBV10-3 and TRBJ1-2; TRBD1 matches 8 bases. V shed 5 bases, J shed 6 bases, and the junction held 8 bases outside the gene matches. Germline V lookup: CDR1 ENHRY, CDR2 SYGVKD. The CDR3 loop spans 14 amino acids. The CDR3 here is CAISSRGGQDGYTF. The CDR3 DNA follows: TGTGCCATCAGTTCCCGGGGGGGACAGGATGGCTACACCTTC.

V and J are TRBV7-2 and TRBJ2-4; D is unresolved. The J call may be in error: the DNA end matches TRBJ2-7 better. The CDR3 is 12 residues long. CDR1 and CDR2 (germline): SGHTA, FQGNSA. CDR3 region: CASSFFANEQYF. The CDR3 bases are TGTGCCAGCAGCTTCTTTGCGAACGAGCAGTACTTC.

The CDR3 nucleotides read TGTGCCACCAGCAGAGCCCAACGATCATGGGAGTCCACCTACAATGAGCAGTTCTTC. Translated, it gives CATSRAQRSWESTYNEQFF. The rearrangement links TRBV15 to TRBJ2-1, with a tentative D call TRBD2 (5 bases). Deletions cut 1 base from V and 2 bases from J, with 21 bases between. Per the germline V gene, CDR1 is LNHNV and CDR2 is YYDKDF (reference sequence). The length of the CDR3 is 19 residues.

The chain carries TRBV20-1 and TRBJ1-5; TRBD1 matches at 12 bases. Losses at the gene ends were 0 bases for V and 6 bases for J; bases not matched to a gene: 15. This CDR3 region has 19 residues. The germline gives CDR1 DFQATT, CDR2 SNEGSKA (reference sequence). The CDR3 DNA reads as TGCAGTGCTAGAGATCTGTCGGGACAGGGGGCGCTTGGAGGTCAGCCCCAGCATTTT. This sequence encodes CSARDLSGQGALGGQPQHF.

The sample holds a few counts of this clonotype. The chain is built from TRBV7-2 and TRBJ2-4; perhaps D is TRBD1 or TRBD2 (5 bases each). TRBJ2-7 matches the DNA end more closely, so the J call is doubtful. The germline V gene has CDR1 SGHTA and CDR2 FQGNSA. The CDR3 has 13 residues. The CDR3 DNA follows: TGTGCCAGCAGCTCCGGGACGGAAGGCGAGCAGTACTTC. Its translation: CASSSGTEGEQYF.

This clonotype is a singleton in its sample. The V call is TRBV12-3 or TRBV12-4, the J call TRBJ2-2, with D tentatively TRBD2 (5 bases). The germline V and J ends were trimmed by 5 bases and 5 bases, with 12 bases remaining between them. The CDR3 runs 14 residues. In DNA, the CDR3 is TGTGCCAGCAGTCCCACCCGGGGTACCGGGGAGCTGTTTTTT. This gives the protein CASSPTRGTGELFF.

This clonotype was counted only a few times. The chain employs TRBV6-5 and TRBJ1-5; D may be TRBD1 (5 bases). The CDR3 sequence is 14 residues long. V lost 6 bases to trimming and J lost 9 bases, with 18 bases between them. The germline CDR1 and CDR2 sequences are MNHEY and SVGAGI. The CDR3, as DNA: TGTGCCAGCAGGCCGCAGGGAACCCTAGGGCCCCAGCATTTT. As protein: CASRPQGTLGPQHF.

V usage is TRBV30 and J usage is TRBJ1-1, with no clear D. Trimming left V 4 bases short and J 6 bases short, with 15 bases between. CDR1 is GTSNPN and CDR2 is SVGIG in the germline V gene (reference sequence). There are 13 residues in the CDR3. The CDR3 coding sequence is TGTGCCTGGAATCCCCAGAGTAGGGCTGAAGCTTTCTTT. Its protein is CAWNPQSRAEAFF.

The chain carries TRBV11-3 and TRBJ2-7; D is ambiguous. The J call may be wrong; the DNA end is better matched by TRBJ2-5. Germline V gene sequence: CDR1 SGHNT, CDR2 YENEEA. This CDR3 is 13 amino acids long. CDR3 nucleotides: TGTGCCAGCAGCCCGGGTCCCGTGGGGACCCAGTACTTC. This sequence encodes CASSPGPVGTQYF.

CDR3 bases: TGCAGTGCTAGGGGGAGTAAGCCCCAGCATTTT. This gives the protein CSARGSKPQHF. The chain has TRBV20-1 and TRBJ1-5; D gene uncertain. Trimming left V 3 bases short and J 8 bases short, with 8 bases between. The CDR3 spans 11 residues. Germline V gives CDR1 DFQATT, CDR2 SNEGSKA (reference sequence).

This clonotype was detected only a few times. This sequence joins TRBV21-1 and TRBJ2-1; whether TRBD2, the table's D call, matches the DNA was not checked. TRBV21-1 is given as a pseudogene. The CDR3 sequence is 13 residues long. CDR3 DNA: TGTGCCAGCAGCGGCGGGACTAACGATGAGCAGTTCTTC. Amino acids: CASSGGTNDEQFF.

V and J are TRBV5-1 and TRBJ2-7, with D possibly being TRBD1 (6 bases). CDR1 and CDR2 (germline): SGHRS, YFSETQ. Trimming removed 0 bases at V and 3 bases at J, with 10 bases between. The CDR3 extends over 14 amino acids. The CDR3 sequence: CASSLGQVFYEQYF. CDR3 in DNA: TGCGCCAGCAGCTTGGGACAGGTCTTCTACGAGCAGTACTTC.